The sequence of this T cell receptor (beta chain) was determined in a study of blood T cell repertoires in COVID-19. Turning to the study itself: Some COVID-19 samples were acute and others convalescent; all came from the United States, Italy and Spain. T cells, B-cell-depleted T cells, or PBMCs provided the cDNA or gDNA that served as material.

This table comes from immunoSEQ multiplex PCR, and its TCRdb copy is limited to in-frame clones, with some not included. The profile shows about 190,000 clones, 84% of them singletons. CDR3 length: 12 amino acids. V gave up 2 bases and J gave up 2 bases, with 7 bases separating them. Germline-derived CDR1 and CDR2 are SQVTM and ANQGSEA. This sequence joins TRBV29-1 and TRBJ2-7; no clear D. This receptor was identified in a woman in her 70s with active or convalescent COVID-19. The material sequenced was peripheral blood. The CDR3 reads CSVESPTYEQYF. CDR3 DNA: TGCAGCGTTGAATCTCCTACCTACGAGCAGTACTTC.